The clone carrying this T cell receptor (beta chain) appeared many times. Its cognate antigen is unknown. The source of the sample is a study of T cells in Graves' hyperthyroidism and ophthalmopathy. Overall study findings and caveats: Ophthalmopathy and stable hyperthyroidism were separated by a 13 V-J model. Blood also carried most thyroid clonotypes expanded above 0.001.

RNA transcripts gave rise to amplified TCR beta CDR3 regions. HTBI primers were employed in a first-round RT-PCR of the TCR CDR3. TCRdb recomputed calls from the multiplex PCR reads with MiXCR, one row per CDR3 protein. The table has a few hundred thousand distinct CDR3 sequences, 15% to 20% seen once; the top ten hold 3.7%. The length of the CDR3 is 15 residues. V was clipped by 0 bases and J by 4 bases, with 12 bases between them. Germline CDR1 and CDR2: MGHRA and YSYEKL. The sample comprised blood. The clonotype was recovered from a woman between 18 and 29 years old with Graves' hyperthyroidism. The chain carries TRBV4-1 and TRBJ1-2; D remains ambiguous. The CDR3 DNA reads as TGCGCCAGCAGCCAAGATCCCGGACTGATCTATGGCTACACCTTC. Its protein is CASSQDPGLIYGYTF.